One sample yielded the 10 T cell receptor beta chains listed below, sequenced in a study of CD4+ T cells in melanoma (dated 2022 in TCRdb). Libraries were constructed by the immunoSEQ multiplex PCR assay. As stored in TCRdb, this immuneACCESS dataset retains in-frame rearrangements with V and J assigned. A fraction of the clones does not appear; measured against another copy, unresolved V genes explain less than half of the discrepancy, and the remainder lacks a known reason. The sample contains some 120,000 clones, roughly 90% of them found a single time. The ten largest clones take up around 3% of the sample. Sequenced: peripheral blood. The receptors were gathered from a human donor with melanoma.

V gene TRBV18 combines with J gene TRBJ1-1; 7 positions agree with TRBD1. CDR1 is KGHSH, CDR2 LQKENI, per germline. With 3 bases clipped from V and 1 base from J, the junction kept 8 bases outside the gene matches. This CDR3 spans 16 amino acids. CDR3 in amino acids: CASSPNPGQQNTEAFF. In DNA form, the CDR3 reads TGTGCCAGCTCACCCAACCCGGGACAGCAGAACACTGAAGCTTTCTTT.

V gene TRBV10-2 combines with J gene TRBJ2-5; D call uncertain. This CDR3 is 12 amino acids long. Germline values: CDR1 WSHSY, CDR2 SAAADI. The V end was cut by 5 bases, the J end by 5 bases, with 9 bases between. The CDR3 DNA reads as TGCGCCAGCAGTACCACTTCTGAGACCCAGTACTTC. This codes for CASSTTSETQYF.

The V gene is TRBV7-3, the J gene TRBJ1-2, with D possibly TRBD1 on 5 matching bases. The germline gives CDR1 SGHTA, CDR2 FQGTGA. CDR3 length equals 17 residues. Trimming took off 3 bases at V and 8 bases at J, with 25 bases between the two ends. The CDR3 nucleotides read TGTGCCAGCAGCTTCAATAATCCGGCCCCGGGGAGGGACGGCTACACCTTC. Its protein is CASSFNNPAPGRDGYTF.

The chain joins TRBV11-2 to TRBJ2-1; D gene uncertain. CDR3 length equals 16 residues. The germline V and J ends were trimmed by 0 bases and 0 bases, with 9 bases remaining between them. Germline loops: CDR1 SGHAT, CDR2 FQNNGV. In DNA form, the CDR3 reads TGTGCCAGCAGCTTAGATAAGGGAAGCTCCTACAATGAGCAGTTCTTC. Residues: CASSLDKGSSYNEQFF.

The chain employs TRBV6-5 and TRBJ2-2; maybe TRBD1 (6 bases). The CDR3 has 12 residues. Germline V CDR1 and CDR2: MNHEY, SVGAGI. V was pared by 5 bases and J by 8 bases, with 9 bases between. CDR3 sequence: CASSRGQGELFF. CDR3 in DNA: TGTGCCAGCAGTCGAGGACAGGGGGAGCTGTTTTTT.

Regarding this clone: An end of the junction does not agree with germline; a read error may underlie this. CDR3 nucleotide sequence: TGTGCCAGCAGCCAATCGGGTGAGGAGTTCTTC. Its translation is CASSQSGEEFF. V gene TRBV14 combines with J gene TRBJ2-1; D gene uncertain. This CDR3 is 11 amino acids long. Germline CDR1 and CDR2: SGHDN and FVKESK.

The chain is built from TRBV30 and TRBJ1-6; D might be TRBD1 (5 bases). V was clipped by 4 bases and J by 9 bases, with 13 bases between them. Germline CDR1 GTSNPN, CDR2 SVGIG (reference sequence). This CDR3 spans 13 amino acids. The DNA for the CDR3 is TGTGCCTGGAATCTTTGGGGGTCTTCACCCCTCCACTTT. Translated: CAWNLWGSSPLHF.

V is TRBV9 and J is TRBJ2-1; D remains ambiguous. The germline CDR1 and CDR2 sequences are SGDLS and YYNGEE. Trimming shortened V by 0 bases and J by 5 bases, and 6 bases separated the two germline ends. The CDR3 has 13 residues. The chain's CDR3 is CASSVGGNNEQFF. The CDR3 region has the DNA TGTGCCAGCAGCGTAGGAGGTAACAATGAGCAGTTCTTC. Looking up the rest from reference TRBV9 and TRBJ2-1 gives the full variable domain: DSGVTQTPKHLITATGQRVTLRCSPRSGDLSVYWYQQSLDQGLQFLIQYYNGEERAKGNILERFSAQQFPDLHSELNLSSLELGDSALYFCASSVGGNNEQFFGPGTRLTVL.

Concerning this clone: The same CDR3 is also encoded by other DNA sequences in this sample. This chain's CDR3 is CASSIDRYGYTF. The CDR3 region has the DNA TGTGCCAGTAGTATAGATCGGTATGGCTACACCTTC. The chain joins TRBV19 to TRBJ1-2; D unresolved. This CDR3 has 12 residues. Trimming took 0 bases from V and 5 from J, leaving 4 bases between them. CDR1 and CDR2 from the germline V gene are LNHDA and SQIVND (reference sequence).

The gene calls are TRBV6-5 and TRBJ2-2, with 7 bases aligning to TRBD2. Germline V gene data show CDR1 as MNHEY and CDR2 as SVGAGI. The V segment lost 7 bases and the J segment 6 bases; nucleotides outside the gene matches: 11. The CDR3 covers 15 residues. CDR3 protein: CASTFGGREAGELFF. CDR3 DNA sequence: TGTGCCAGCACCTTCGGCGGGAGAGAGGCCGGGGAGCTGTTTTTT.